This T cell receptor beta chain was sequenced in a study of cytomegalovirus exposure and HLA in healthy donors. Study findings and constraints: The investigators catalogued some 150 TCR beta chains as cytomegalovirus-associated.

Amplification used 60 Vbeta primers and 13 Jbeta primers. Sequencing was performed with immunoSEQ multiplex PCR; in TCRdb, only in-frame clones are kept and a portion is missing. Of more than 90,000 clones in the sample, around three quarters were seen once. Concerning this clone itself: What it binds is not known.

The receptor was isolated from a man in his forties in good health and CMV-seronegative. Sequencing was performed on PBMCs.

The CDR3 nucleotides are TGTGCCAGGTGGGCGTACACAGATACGCAGTATTTT. Translated: CARWAYTDTQYF. The chain carries TRBV6-5 and TRBJ2-3; D call uncertain. Germline V lookup: CDR1 MNHEY, CDR2 SVGAGI. The CDR3 extends over 12 amino acids. The V gene lost 9 bases and the J gene lost 2 bases, with 9 bases spanning the gap.